A selection of T cell receptor beta chains follows, all from one sample in a study of T cell responses to AZD1222 COVID-19 vaccine. Only in-frame clones appear in the TCRdb table, and some are missing; sequencing was by immunoSEQ multiplex PCR. The sample holds almost 55,000 clones, 80% to 90% seen once. The sequencing used peripheral blood, collected on day 0 of AZD1222 vaccination. The receptors derive from an adult in good health. Both conserved end residues are part of each CDR3. Only some rows state a clone size, as once, few, many or a class for expanded clones.

TRBV7-8	-	TRBJ1-2	CASSLRIRQGSDYGYTF
TRBV7-3	-	TRBJ1-2	CASSATGTDYGYTF
TRBV6-5	-	TRBJ2-5	CASSYTFSGRETQYF
TRBV5-4	few	TRBJ1-1	CASSFRAWNTEAFF
TRBV5-1	-	TRBJ2-7	CASSLEGKNRGRSYEQYF
TRBV6-5	-	TRBJ2-1	CASSRSGHEQFF
TRBV5-1	few	TRBJ1-2	CASSLAAASDGYTF
TRBV29-1	-	TRBJ2-3	CSVWTGPTDTQYF
TRBV19	-	TRBJ1-1	CASSRPGPSFF
TRBV10-3	-	TRBJ2-6	CAISSTELSSGANVLTF
TRBV3-1/TRBV3-2	-	TRBJ2-2	CASSQSYTGELFF
TRBV7-9	-	TRBJ2-7	CASSSQGALNEQYF
TRBV9	-	TRBJ1-3	CASNQGGSGNTIYF
TRBV27	-	TRBJ1-5	CASNEQGPNQPQHF
TRBV5-4	-	TRBJ2-7	CASSSGTGVFEQYF
TRBV2	-	TRBJ1-5	CASSQRWGSNQPQHF
TRBV5-6	once	TRBJ1-2	CASSDAPDRSYGYTF
TRBV6-6	-	TRBJ1-5	CASSLGGGSRSNQPQHF
TRBV7-9	once	TRBJ2-1	CASSAIQGQFF
TRBV7-6	once	TRBJ2-1	CASSQRGPSSGGYNEQFF
TRBV18	-	TRBJ2-2	CASSPPGHNTGELFF
TRBV19	-	TRBJ1-2	CASSRFGQTNYGYTF
TRBV11-2	once	TRBJ2-5	CASSLARGQETQYF
TRBV2	-	TRBJ1-2	CASRGVAGANGYTF
TRBV6-1	-	TRBJ1-5	CASSEPTLGRGANQPQHF
TRBV28	-	TRBJ2-7	CASSLAGASTHEQYF
TRBV6-5	-	TRBJ2-7	CASGDYPGEQYF
TRBV5-4	-	TRBJ2-3	CASSLGISGSSDTQYF
TRBV28	-	TRBJ1-2	CASSFPPTGAGYTF
TRBV7-2	-	TRBJ1-3	CASSEQGAGNTIYF
TRBV19	-	TRBJ2-7	CASSIDGRGYEQYF
TRBV6-1	few	TRBJ1-2	CASSEQAKGYGYTF
TRBV7-9	-	TRBJ2-1	CASSYGPKPFF
TRBV5-1	-	TRBJ2-7	CASSPRTPFYEQYF
TRBV19	-	TRBJ1-2	CASSIGGGGYTF
TRBV7-3	once	TRBJ1-2	CASSLGPPLGGYTF
TRBV19	-	TRBJ1-6	CASSMIGASPLHF
TRBV28	once	TRBJ1-4	CASSLTSLREKLFF
TRBV9	-	TRBJ2-1	CASSVVGASSYNEQFF